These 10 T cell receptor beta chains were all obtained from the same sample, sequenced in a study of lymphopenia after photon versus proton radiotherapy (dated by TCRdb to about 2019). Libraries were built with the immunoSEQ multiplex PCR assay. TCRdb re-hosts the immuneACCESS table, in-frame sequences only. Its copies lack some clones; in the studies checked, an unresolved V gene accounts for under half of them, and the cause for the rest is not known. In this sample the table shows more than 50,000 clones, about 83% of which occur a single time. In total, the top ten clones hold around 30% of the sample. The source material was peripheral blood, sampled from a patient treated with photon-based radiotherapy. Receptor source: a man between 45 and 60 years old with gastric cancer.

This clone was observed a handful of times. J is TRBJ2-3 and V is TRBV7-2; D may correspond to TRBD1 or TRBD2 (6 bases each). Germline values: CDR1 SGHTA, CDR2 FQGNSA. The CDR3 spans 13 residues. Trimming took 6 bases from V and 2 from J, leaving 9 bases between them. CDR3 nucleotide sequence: TGTGCCAGCAGGGGGGGCAACACAGATACGCAGTATTTT. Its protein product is CASRGGNTDTQYF.

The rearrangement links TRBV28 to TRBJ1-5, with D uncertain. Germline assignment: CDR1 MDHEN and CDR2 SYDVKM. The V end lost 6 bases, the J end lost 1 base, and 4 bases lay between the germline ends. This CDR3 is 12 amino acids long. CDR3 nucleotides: TGTGCCAGCAGGGACAGCAATCAGCCCCAGCATTTT. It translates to CASRDSNQPQHF. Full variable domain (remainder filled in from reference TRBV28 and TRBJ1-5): DVKVTQSSRYLVKRTGEKVFLECVQDMDHENMFWYRQDPGLGLRLIYFSYDVKMKEKGDIPEGYSVSREKKERFSLILESASTNQTSMYLCASRDSNQPQHFGDGTRLSIL.

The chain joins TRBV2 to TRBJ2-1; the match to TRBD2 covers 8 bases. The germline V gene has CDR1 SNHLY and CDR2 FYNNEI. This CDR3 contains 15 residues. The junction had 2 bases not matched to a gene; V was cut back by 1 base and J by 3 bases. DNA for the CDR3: TGTGCCAGCAGTGAAGGGACTAGCCGCTACAATGAGCAGTTCTTC. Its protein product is CASSEGTSRYNEQFF.

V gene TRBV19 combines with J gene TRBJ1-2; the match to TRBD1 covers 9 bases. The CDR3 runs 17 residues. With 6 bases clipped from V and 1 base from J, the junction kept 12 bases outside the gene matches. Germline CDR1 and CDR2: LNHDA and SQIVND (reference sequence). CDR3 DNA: TGTGCCAGTAGCTCCTCCGGCGGGACAGGGTATAACTATGGCTACACCTTC. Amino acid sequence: CASSSSGGTGYNYGYTF.

The CDR3 DNA follows: TGTGCCAGCAGTGCGGGACTAGTATCAACAGATACGCAGTATTTT. This codes for CASSAGLVSTDTQYF. V usage is TRBV28 and J usage is TRBJ2-3, with 8 bases matching TRBD2. Germline loops: CDR1 MDHEN, CDR2 SYDVKM. CDR3 size: 15 residues. J was trimmed by 3 bases and V by 5 bases; bases with no gene match: 7. Variable domain in full (rest from reference TRBV28 and TRBJ2-3): DVKVTQSSRYLVKRTGEKVFLECVQDMDHENMFWYRQDPGLGLRLIYFSYDVKMKEKGDIPEGYSVSREKKERFSLILESASTNQTSMYLCASSAGLVSTDTQYFGPGTRLTVL.

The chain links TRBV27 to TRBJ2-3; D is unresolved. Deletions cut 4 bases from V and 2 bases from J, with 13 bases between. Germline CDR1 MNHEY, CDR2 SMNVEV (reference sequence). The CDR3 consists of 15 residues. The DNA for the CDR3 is TGTGCCAGCAGTTCAGGCAGACGTGACACAGATACGCAGTATTTT. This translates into CASSSGRRDTDTQYF.

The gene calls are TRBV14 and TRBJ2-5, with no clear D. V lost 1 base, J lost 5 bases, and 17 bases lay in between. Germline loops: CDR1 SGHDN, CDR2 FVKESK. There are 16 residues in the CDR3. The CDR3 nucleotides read TGTGCCAGCAGCCAAGGGGCGACGGCGTCGAGGGAGACCCAGTACTTC. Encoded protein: CASSQGATASRETQYF.

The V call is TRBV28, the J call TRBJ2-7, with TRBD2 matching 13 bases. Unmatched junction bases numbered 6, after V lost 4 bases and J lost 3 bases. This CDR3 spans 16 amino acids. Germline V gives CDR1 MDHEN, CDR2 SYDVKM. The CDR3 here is CASSSGLAGVYYEQYF. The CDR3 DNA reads TGTGCCAGCAGTTCCGGACTAGCGGGAGTTTACTACGAGCAGTACTTC.

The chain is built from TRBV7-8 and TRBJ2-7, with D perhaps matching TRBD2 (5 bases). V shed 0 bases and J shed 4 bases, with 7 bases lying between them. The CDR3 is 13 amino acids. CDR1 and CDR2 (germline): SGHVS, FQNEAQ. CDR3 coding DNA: TGTGCCAGCAGCTTAGCCGCGGGTTACGAGCAGTACTTC. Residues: CASSLAAGYEQYF.

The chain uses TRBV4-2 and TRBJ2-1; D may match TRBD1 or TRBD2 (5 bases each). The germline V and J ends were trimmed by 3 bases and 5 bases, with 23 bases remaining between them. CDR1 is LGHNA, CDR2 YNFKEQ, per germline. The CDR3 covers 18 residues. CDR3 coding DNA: TGTGCCAGCAGCCACCCCAGACTAAGAACGGAACAGGACAATGAGCAGTTCTTC. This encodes CASSHPRLRTEQDNEQFF.